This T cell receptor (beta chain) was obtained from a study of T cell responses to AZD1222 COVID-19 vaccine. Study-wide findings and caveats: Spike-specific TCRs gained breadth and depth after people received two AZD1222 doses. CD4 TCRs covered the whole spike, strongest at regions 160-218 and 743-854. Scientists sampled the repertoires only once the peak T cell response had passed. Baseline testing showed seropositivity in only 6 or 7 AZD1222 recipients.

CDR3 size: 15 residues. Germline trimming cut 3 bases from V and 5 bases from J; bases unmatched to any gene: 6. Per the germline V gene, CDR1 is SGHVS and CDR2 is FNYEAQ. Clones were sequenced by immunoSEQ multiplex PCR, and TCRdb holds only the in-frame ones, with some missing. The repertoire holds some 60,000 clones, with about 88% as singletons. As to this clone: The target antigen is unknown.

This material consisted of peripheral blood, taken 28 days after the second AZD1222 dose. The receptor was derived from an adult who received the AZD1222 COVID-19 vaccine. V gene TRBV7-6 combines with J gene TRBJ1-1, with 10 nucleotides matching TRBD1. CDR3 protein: CASSLGTGAGTEAFF. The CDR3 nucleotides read TGTGCCAGCAGCTTGGGGACAGGGGCCGGGACTGAAGCTTTCTTT.